The 30 T cell receptor beta chains below all came from one sample that was sequenced in a study of cytomegalovirus exposure and HLA in healthy donors. Primers: 60 Vbeta forward and 13 Jbeta reverse. The protocol was immunoSEQ multiplex PCR, while the TCRdb copy is restricted to in-frame clones and leaves out a portion. The profile covers over 200,000 clones, with around four fifths appearing a single time and around 2.9% taken by the ten largest. The source material was PBMCs. Receptor source: a woman in her sixties or seventies in good health and CMV-seropositive.

This chain links TRBV2 with TRBJ2-3, with no clear D. The V end was cut by 8 bases, the J end by 6 bases, with 6 bases between. The CDR3 covers 10 residues. CDR1 is SNHLY and CDR2 is FYNNEI in the germline V gene. The CDR3 reads CASLRDTQYF. The CDR3 DNA reads TGTGCCAGCCTCCGTGATACGCAGTATTTT.

This chain links TRBV7-8 with TRBJ1-2; D unclear. The CDR3 is 17 residues long. The V gene lost 1 base and the J gene lost 5 bases, with 20 bases spanning the gap. In germline, CDR1 is SGHVS, CDR2 FQNEAQ. The CDR3 nucleotides read TGTGCCAGCAGCTTAGTGGCAGAGGTGGAACCCGCTTATGGCTACACCTTC. Its protein is CASSLVAEVEPAYGYTF.

The J gene is TRBJ2-3, the V gene TRBV11-2; D unclear. Trimming took off 6 bases at V and 1 base at J, with 8 bases between the two ends. Germline V gene sequence: CDR1 SGHAT, CDR2 FQNNGV. The CDR3 sequence is 13 residues long. The CDR3 coding sequence is TGTGCCAGCAGGCGGCTAGGCACAGATACGCAGTATTTT. It is translated as CASRRLGTDTQYF. The full variable domain, in which reference TRBV11-2 and TRBJ2-3 provide the parts outside the CDR3, is EAGVAQSPRYKIIEKRQSVAFWCNPISGHATLYWYQQILGQGPKLLIQFQNNGVVDDSQLPKDRFSAERLKGVDSTLKIQPAKLEDSAVYLCASRRLGTDTQYFGPGTRLTVL.

The J gene is TRBJ2-7, the V gene TRBV6-6; 8 bases map to TRBD1. The germline V gene encodes CDR1 MNHNY and CDR2 SVGAGI (reference sequence). This CDR3 has 14 amino acids. J gave up 4 bases and V 6 bases, and 8 bases lay outside the gene matches. CDR3 amino acids: CASRQGQGAYEQYF. The CDR3 DNA reads as TGTGCCAGCAGGCAGGGGCAGGGGGCTTACGAGCAGTACTTC.

The chain links TRBV18 to TRBJ2-1; no definite D call. The germline V gene has CDR1 KGHSH and CDR2 LQKENI. The CDR3 has 13 residues. Trimming cost V 0 bases and J 5 bases, with 5 bases left between them. The CDR3 protein is CASSPPSHNEQFF. In DNA form, the CDR3 reads TGTGCCAGCTCACCACCGAGCCACAATGAGCAGTTCTTC.

J is TRBJ1-2 and V is TRBV6-1, with TRBD1 matching over 9 bases. The CDR3 has 14 residues. Trimming at V came to 8 bases and at J to 8 bases, leaving 12 bases not matched to a gene. Germline CDR1 and CDR2: MNHNS and SASEGT. The CDR3 is CASLLVGTGNGYTF. For the CDR3, the DNA is TGTGCCAGCTTACTGGTGGGGACAGGGAACGGCTACACCTTC.

The rearrangement links TRBV5-6 to TRBJ2-1; D perhaps matches TRBD1 (6 bases). Deletions cut 4 bases from V and 2 bases from J, with 13 bases between. The CDR3 runs to 15 residues. The V gene's germline CDR1 is SGHDT and CDR2 YYEEEE. The CDR3 nucleotides read TGTGCCAGCAGCCGAGCCGGGACAACCTACAATGAGCAGTTCTTC. Translated: CASSRAGTTYNEQFF.

This chain's CDR3 is CASSSPTLSEQYF. The CDR3 DNA follows: TGCGCCAGCAGCTCACCGACTCTGTCTGAGCAGTACTTC. The chain is built from TRBV4-1 and TRBJ2-5; D is ambiguous. The V gene's germline CDR1 is MGHRA and CDR2 YSYEKL. The CDR3 extends over 13 amino acids. Trimming took 5 bases from V and 11 from J, leaving 18 bases between them.

V usage is TRBV18 and J usage is TRBJ2-7, with unresolved D. With 5 bases removed from V and 3 bases from J, the gap between germline ends came to 14 bases. CDR1 and CDR2 (germline): KGHSH, LQKENI. CDR3 length equals 14 residues. The chain's CDR3 is CASSATYSVYEQYF. CDR3 bases: TGTGCCAGCTCAGCCACCTACAGTGTCTACGAGCAGTACTTC.

Only a few counts were recorded for this clone. The chain links TRBV6-1 to TRBJ2-7, with D perhaps matching TRBD1 (6 bases). Trimming pared 1 base from V and 0 bases from J, leaving 7 bases between. Germline values: CDR1 MNHNS, CDR2 SASEGT. This CDR3 spans 14 amino acids. DNA for the CDR3: TGTGCCAGCAGTGAAGAGGGACACTCCTACGAGCAGTACTTC. Translation gives CASSEEGHSYEQYF.

The rearrangement links TRBV18 to TRBJ2-7, with TRBD1 matching 9 bases. Trimming took 5 bases from V and 3 from J; bases not matched to a gene: 11. Germline CDR1 and CDR2: KGHSH and LQKENI. The CDR3 loop spans 16 amino acids. CDR3 DNA sequence: TGTGCCAGCTCAATCGCTACCGGGACAGGGTACTACGAGCAGTACTTC. This translates into CASSIATGTGYYEQYF.

The rearrangement links TRBV18 to TRBJ1-5; D is unclear. CDR1 is KGHSH and CDR2 is LQKENI in the germline V gene. CDR3 size: 15 residues. V was cut by 4 bases and J by 5 bases, with 15 bases left in between. CDR3 residues: CASSHMSLEDQPQHF. CDR3 DNA: TGTGCCAGCTCACATATGTCTCTCGAGGATCAGCCCCAGCATTTT.

V usage is TRBV7-9 and J usage is TRBJ1-4; maybe TRBD1 (5 bases). The CDR3 loop spans 19 amino acids. Trimming removed 2 bases at V and 8 bases at J, with 27 bases between. Germline loops: CDR1 SEHNR, CDR2 FQNEAQ (reference sequence). The DNA of the CDR3 is TGTGCCAGCAGCTTATGGTTCGGTCGACAGTTGTACGACGAGGAAAAACTGTTTTTT. It codes for CASSLWFGRQLYDEEKLFF. The variable domain in full, completed from reference TRBV7-9 and TRBJ1-4, reads DTGVSQNPRHKITKRGQNVTFRCDPISEHNRLYWYRQTLGQGPEFLTYFQNEAQLEKSRLLSDRFSAERPKGSFSTLEIQRTEQGDSAMYLCASSLWFGRQLYDEEKLFFGSGTQLSVL.

This clone appeared a single time. The chain joins TRBV6-1 to TRBJ2-7; a possible D gene is TRBD2 (7 bases). There are 14 residues in the CDR3. Germline-derived CDR1 and CDR2 are MNHNS and SASEGT. Trimming took 10 bases from V and 2 from J, leaving 18 bases between them. The CDR3 is CAIIRGGQAYEQYF. CDR3 sequence (DNA): TGTGCCATCATAAGGGGGGGGCAGGCCTACGAGCAGTACTTC.

This clone appeared a few times. This chain links TRBV6-5 with TRBJ1-1, with TRBD1 matching 7 bases. Germline values: CDR1 MNHEY, CDR2 SVGAGI. CDR3 size: 13 residues. Trimming cost V 5 bases and J 6 bases; bases outside gene matches: 6. CDR3 amino acids: CASSRTGVPEAFF. Here the CDR3 DNA reads TGTGCCAGCAGTCGCACAGGGGTCCCTGAAGCTTTCTTT.

The rearrangement links TRBV2 to TRBJ1-3, with D tentatively TRBD1 (5 bases). Trimming removed 8 bases at V and 0 bases at J, with 8 bases between. Looked up from germline, CDR1 is SNHLY and CDR2 is FYNNEI. This CDR3 spans 13 amino acids. The DNA for the CDR3 is TGTGCCAGCGGGGCAAACTCTGGAAACACCATATATTTT. As protein: CASGANSGNTIYF.

This chain's CDR3 is CASSTTTFRELFF. The CDR3, as DNA: TGTGCCAGTAGTACGACTACCTTCAGGGAGCTGTTTTTT. The chain carries TRBV19 and TRBJ2-2; the D gene is possibly TRBD2 (5 bases). Germline V gives CDR1 LNHDA, CDR2 SQIVND (reference sequence). The germline V and J ends were trimmed by 4 bases and 9 bases, with 12 bases remaining between them. This CDR3 is 13 amino acids long. The full variable domain, rest sourced from reference TRBV19 and TRBJ2-2, is DGGITQSPKYLFRKEGQNVTLSCEQNLNHDAMYWYRQDPGQGLRLIYYSQIVNDFQKGDIAEGYSVSREKKESFPLTVTSAQKNPTAFYLCASSTTTFRELFFGEGSRLTVL.

V and J are TRBV5-1 and TRBJ1-2; D may be TRBD1 (5 bases). Germline loops: CDR1 SGHRS, CDR2 YFSETQ. The CDR3 is 14 residues long. V was shortened by 5 bases and J by 0 bases, with 11 bases between the two germline ends. CDR3 amino acids: CASRDSSSNYGYTF. The CDR3, as DNA: TGCGCCAGCAGAGACAGCTCCTCTAACTATGGCTACACCTTC.

The chain couples TRBV10-3 to TRBJ2-1; D possibly corresponds to TRBD2 (6 bases). Germline-derived CDR1 and CDR2 are ENHRY and SYGVKD. V lost 6 bases and J 5 bases, leaving 17 bases between the germline ends. The CDR3 consists of 15 residues. CDR3 amino acids: CAIRGGNGINNEQFF. The CDR3 DNA reads TGTGCCATCAGGGGGGGAAACGGGATAAACAATGAGCAGTTCTTC.

This clone was seen a handful of times. The CDR3 bases are TGTGCCAGCAGTCTACGACAAGGTCCCAGCAATCAGCCCCAGCATTTT. It yields the protein CASSLRQGPSNQPQHF. J is TRBJ1-5 and V is TRBV6-6; no firm D call. V dropped 5 bases and J dropped 1 base, with 15 bases sitting between them. Germline V gene lookup returns CDR1 MNHNY and CDR2 SVGAGI (reference sequence). The CDR3 length is 16 residues.

The rearrangement joins TRBV29-1 to TRBJ2-5, with 8 bases matching TRBD2. Per the germline V gene, CDR1 is SQVTM and CDR2 is ANQGSEA. V trimming: 5 bases; J trimming: 8 bases; junction bases outside the gene matches: 13. This CDR3 contains 14 residues. The CDR3: CSVPPAGGLETQYF. The CDR3 DNA is TGCAGCGTTCCGCCCGCGGGAGGTTTGGAAACCCAGTACTTC.

The gene calls are TRBV5-1 and TRBJ2-3; 10 bases fit TRBD2. After removal of 4 bases from V and 2 bases from J, the junction contained 7 bases not matched to a gene. Germline values: CDR1 SGHRS, CDR2 YFSETQ. The length of the CDR3 is 16 residues. The DNA for the CDR3 is TGCGCCAGCAGCAAGGGACTAGCGATCTTCACAGATACGCAGTATTTT. Protein product: CASSKGLAIFTDTQYF.

This clone was seen a few times. This chain uses TRBV4-1 with TRBJ1-1; D gene unclear. Deletions cut 4 bases from V and 5 bases from J, with 14 bases between. This CDR3 is 14 amino acids long. Germline V lookup: CDR1 MGHRA, CDR2 YSYEKL. The CDR3 sequence is CASSPGRGGTEAFF. The CDR3 nucleotides are TGCGCCAGCAGCCCTGGCCGGGGAGGGACTGAAGCTTTCTTT.

The J gene is TRBJ2-6, the V gene TRBV4-2; tentative D call: TRBD1 (5 bases). Germline V CDR1 and CDR2: LGHNA, YNFKEQ. This CDR3 has 16 amino acids. V lost 6 bases, J lost 0 bases, and 12 bases lay in between. In nucleotides, the CDR3 is TGTGCCAGCAGTCATATGACAGACTCTGGGGCCAACGTCCTGACTTTC. It translates to CASSHMTDSGANVLTF.

The count of this clone is one. The chain joins TRBV18 to TRBJ2-5; D is unresolved. V lost 3 bases and J 5 bases, leaving 10 bases between the germline ends. The germline V gene encodes CDR1 KGHSH and CDR2 LQKENI. This CDR3 spans 13 amino acids. The CDR3 DNA sequence: TGTGCCAGCTCACCGGGTAGCAGCGAGACCCAGTACTTC. It specifies CASSPGSSETQYF. The entire variable domain, with the rest obtained from reference TRBV18 and TRBJ2-5, is as follows: NAGVMQNPRHLVRRRGQEARLRCSPMKGHSHVYWYRQLPEEGLKFMVYLQKENIIDESGMPKERFSAEFPKEGPSILRIQQVVRGDSAAYFCASSPGSSETQYFGPGTRLLVL.

The chain employs TRBV5-1 and TRBJ2-5; maybe TRBD1 (5 bases). The end of the DNA fits TRBJ2-7 better, so the J call may be wrong. Germline loops: CDR1 SGHRS, CDR2 YFSETQ. The CDR3 has 16 residues. The CDR3 region has the DNA TGCGCCAGCAGCTTGGTATCGGCCAGGGTCTCCTACGAGCAGTACTTC. This gives the protein CASSLVSARVSYEQYF.

The chain uses TRBV20-1 and TRBJ2-3; the D is unclear. Trimming pared 6 bases from V and 6 bases from J, leaving 10 bases between. CDR1 DFQATT and CDR2 SNEGSKA come from the germline V gene (reference sequence). The CDR3 consists of 11 residues. CDR3 region: CSAQTGDTQYF. The CDR3 bases are TGCAGTGCCCAGACTGGGGATACGCAGTATTTT.

The rearrangement uses TRBV7-9 and TRBJ2-1; TRBD2 agrees at 7 bases. The germline V gene has CDR1 SEHNR and CDR2 FQNEAQ (reference sequence). Trimming removed 8 bases from V and 8 bases from J; junction bases left unmatched: 9. This CDR3 is 13 amino acids long. Written as DNA, the CDR3 is TGTGCCAGCCCCCGGACTAGTTCCGATGAGCAGTTCTTC. Its translation: CASPRTSSDEQFF.

This clone appeared once. V and J are TRBV7-2 and TRBJ2-5, with 7 bases that match TRBD2. The V gene's germline CDR1 is SGHTA and CDR2 FQGNSA. Trimming at V came to 2 bases and at J to 4 bases, leaving 4 bases not matched to a gene. The CDR3 sequence is 14 residues long. CDR3 sequence reads: CASSLMGGPETQYF. The CDR3 region has the DNA TGTGCCAGCAGCTTAATGGGAGGGCCAGAGACCCAGTACTTC.

CDR3 amino acids: CASSLAFRGQETQYF. Here the CDR3 DNA reads TGTGCCAGCAGCTTGGCCTTCAGGGGTCAAGAGACCCAGTACTTC. The chain links TRBV5-4 to TRBJ2-5, with D tentatively TRBD1 (6 bases). There are 15 residues in the CDR3. V lost 0 bases to trimming and J lost 2 bases, with 11 bases between them. Germline values: CDR1 SGHNT, CDR2 YYREEE (reference sequence).